This T cell receptor (beta chain) was observed in a study of shared clonotypes between healthy human individuals. Assay: immunoSEQ multiplex PCR; the TCRdb copy retains only in-frame clones and omits some. The data show about 600,000 clones, about 95% seen once. Naive CD8 cells lacked CD45RO and underwent positive selection for CCR7, leaving out terminally differentiated effector memory CD45RA+ cells. Donors comprised healthy HIV-negative adults lacking recent acute infections or vaccinations. The CDR3 is 15 residues long. The ends were cut back, 0 bases at V and 2 bases at J, with 11 bases in the middle. The germline V gene has CDR1 SGHNT and CDR2 YYREEE (reference sequence). This clone was counted once.

The V and J genes are TRBV5-4 and TRBJ2-5; D unclear. The receptor was derived from a young woman in good health. Sequenced input: naive CD8+ T cells sorted from blood. CDR3 bases: TGTGCCAGCAGCTTGGCCGGCGGACCGCAAGAGACCCAGTACTTC. Translating it yields CASSLAGGPQETQYF.